A selection of T cell receptor beta chains follows, all from one sample in a study of cytomegalovirus exposure and HLA in healthy donors. Method: immunoSEQ multiplex PCR; TCRdb's copy keeps in-frame clones and lacks some. In all, the sample yields under 65,000 clones. Sequencing used PBMCs. The receptor source for this set is a woman aged 18-29 years in good health and CMV-seronegative. Both conserved end residues are part of each CDR3. Each record gives: J gene, V gene, D gene, CDR3 length, CDR3 DNA, CDR3 protein. D genes are given only for firm matches.

j_gene: TRBJ2-1
v_gene: TRBV18
d_gene: -
len: 16
CDR3nt: TGTGCCAGCTCACCAAGCAGAGGGTCATCATACAATGAGCAGTTCTTC
CDR3aa: CASSPSRGSSYNEQFF

j_gene: TRBJ2-7
v_gene: TRBV25-1
d_gene: TRBD2
len: 16
CDR3nt: TGTGCCAGCAGTGAATCGCTCGCGGGAGGGCCTGGGGAGCAGTACTTC
CDR3aa: CASSESLAGGPGEQYF

j_gene: TRBJ1-2
v_gene: TRBV21-1
d_gene: -
len: 14
CDR3nt: TGTGCCAGCAGCAAAGAGGGGGCCAACTATGGCTACACCTTC
CDR3aa: CASSKEGANYGYTF

j_gene: TRBJ1-2
v_gene: TRBV13
d_gene: -
len: 14
CDR3nt: TGTGCCAGCAGCGTCCGACAGGCTAACTATGGCTACACCTTC
CDR3aa: CASSVRQANYGYTF

j_gene: TRBJ2-3
v_gene: TRBV7-3
d_gene: TRBD1
len: 15
CDR3nt: TGTGCCAGCAGCTTGGACAGGGAAGGCACAGATACGCAGTATTTT
CDR3aa: CASSLDREGTDTQYF

j_gene: TRBJ1-2
v_gene: TRBV11-2
d_gene: TRBD1
len: 12
CDR3nt: TGTGCCAGTCGACAGGGGGAACAAGGCTACACCTTC
CDR3aa: CASRQGEQGYTF

j_gene: TRBJ1-2
v_gene: TRBV7-9
d_gene: -
len: 13
CDR3nt: TGTGCCAGCAGCTCCGTGGCCGCCTATGGCTACACCTTC
CDR3aa: CASSSVAAYGYTF

j_gene: TRBJ1-2
v_gene: TRBV7-8
d_gene: TRBD1
len: 14
CDR3nt: TGTGCCAGCAGCAGACCCGGGACAGATTATGGCTACACCTTC
CDR3aa: CASSRPGTDYGYTF

j_gene: TRBJ1-1
v_gene: TRBV19
d_gene: -
len: 13
CDR3nt: TGTGCCAGTAGTTTGGGACAGAACACTGAAGCTTTCTTT
CDR3aa: CASSLGQNTEAFF

j_gene: TRBJ1-2
v_gene: TRBV5-6
d_gene: TRBD1
len: 14
CDR3nt: TGTGCCAGCAGCTTAACAGGGGCTCACTATGGCTACACCTTC
CDR3aa: CASSLTGAHYGYTF

j_gene: TRBJ1-6
v_gene: TRBV4-1
d_gene: -
len: 16
CDR3nt: TGCGCCAGCAGCCATTTGGGCCAGTCCTATAATTCACCCCTCCACTTT
CDR3aa: CASSHLGQSYNSPLHF

j_gene: TRBJ1-2
v_gene: TRBV5-6
d_gene: -
len: 11
CDR3nt: TGTGCCAGCAGCTTGGATGAGGGCTACACCTTC
CDR3aa: CASSLDEGYTF

j_gene: TRBJ2-3
v_gene: TRBV4-1
d_gene: TRBD2
len: 18
CDR3nt: TGCGCCAGCAGCCCCGGACTAGCGGGAGGATTTAGCACAGATACGCAGTATTTT
CDR3aa: CASSPGLAGGFSTDTQYF

j_gene: TRBJ1-1
v_gene: TRBV6-1
d_gene: TRBD1
len: 16
CDR3nt: TGTGCCAGCAGTGAAGTCAGGGGGCGAAAGAACACTGAAGCTTTCTTT
CDR3aa: CASSEVRGRKNTEAFF

j_gene: TRBJ2-7
v_gene: TRBV6-1
d_gene: -
len: 12
CDR3nt: TGTGCCAGCAGGACAGACTCCTACGAGCAGTACTTC
CDR3aa: CASRTDSYEQYF

j_gene: TRBJ1-1
v_gene: TRBV30
d_gene: -
len: 13
CDR3nt: TGTGCCTGGAGTGTCGGGGGGGACACTGAAGCTTTCTTT
CDR3aa: CAWSVGGDTEAFF

j_gene: TRBJ2-1
v_gene: TRBV4-1
d_gene: TRBD2
len: 16
CDR3nt: TGCGCCAGCAGCCGGCGGGGTAGCGGGGACGGTGGTGAGCAGTTCTTC
CDR3aa: CASSRRGSGDGGEQFF

j_gene: TRBJ1-1
v_gene: TRBV19
d_gene: TRBD1
len: 16
CDR3nt: TGTGCCAGTAGTCTCGGCAGGGGGAGTTTAAACACTGAAGCTTTCTTT
CDR3aa: CASSLGRGSLNTEAFF

j_gene: TRBJ1-3
v_gene: TRBV4-2
d_gene: -
len: 17
CDR3nt: TGTGCCAGCAGCCATGACCTGGGAGGGGGGCCTGGAAACACCATATATTTT
CDR3aa: CASSHDLGGGPGNTIYF

j_gene: TRBJ2-7
v_gene: TRBV29-1
d_gene: -
len: 13
CDR3nt: TGCAGCGTTGTATTCGGAGCGACCTACGAGCAGTACTTC
CDR3aa: CSVVFGATYEQYF

j_gene: TRBJ2-7
v_gene: TRBV11-3
d_gene: TRBD2
len: 14
CDR3nt: TGTGCCAGCAGCTTAGGACTAGCAGACTACGAGCAGTACTTC
CDR3aa: CASSLGLADYEQYF

j_gene: TRBJ2-7
v_gene: TRBV4-1
d_gene: -
len: 15
CDR3nt: TGCGCCAGCAGCCAAAGGTTAGGGGCCTCCTACGAGCAGTACTTC
CDR3aa: CASSQRLGASYEQYF

j_gene: TRBJ1-2
v_gene: TRBV6-5
d_gene: -
len: 14
CDR3nt: TGTGCCAGCAGTTCGCCCGGGGGACGGACTGTTAGCTCCTTC
CDR3aa: CASSSPGGRTVSSF

j_gene: TRBJ1-2
v_gene: TRBV6-1
d_gene: TRBD1
len: 17
CDR3nt: TGTGCCAGCAGTGATAGTGGGTGGGACAGGGGGAACTATGGCTACACCTTC
CDR3aa: CASSDSGWDRGNYGYTF

j_gene: TRBJ2-7
v_gene: TRBV5-1
d_gene: -
len: 16
CDR3nt: TGCGCCAGCAGCTTGGTGAGTGACGGAGCCTCCTACGAGCAGTACTTC
CDR3aa: CASSLVSDGASYEQYF

j_gene: TRBJ2-2
v_gene: TRBV8-2
d_gene: -
len: 17
CDR3nt: TGTGGCAGTGACGTACGTATAGGAGAAGTCGACACCGGGGAGCTGTTTTTT
CDR3aa: CGSDVRIGEVDTGELFF

j_gene: TRBJ1-6
v_gene: TRBV11-2
d_gene: -
len: 12
CDR3nt: TGTGCCAGCAGCTTCGGGGATTCACCCCTCCACTTT
CDR3aa: CASSFGDSPLHF

j_gene: TRBJ2-1
v_gene: TRBV27
d_gene: -
len: 15
CDR3nt: TGTGCCAGCAGCCTCGGTTCCGACTCCTACAATGAGCAGTTCTTC
CDR3aa: CASSLGSDSYNEQFF

j_gene: TRBJ1-1
v_gene: TRBV6-1
d_gene: -
len: 14
CDR3nt: TGTGCCAGCAGTAACAGGGACGGAGAAACTGAAGCTTTCTTT
CDR3aa: CASSNRDGETEAFF

j_gene: TRBJ2-7
v_gene: TRBV29-1
d_gene: TRBD2
len: 15
CDR3nt: TGCAGCGTCGAGATTAGCGGGGCTCTGGACTACGAGCAGTACTTC
CDR3aa: CSVEISGALDYEQYF

j_gene: TRBJ2-7
v_gene: TRBV19
d_gene: TRBD1
len: 14
CDR3nt: TGTGCCAGTAGCAACAGCAGGGGGCTGAGCGAGCAGTACTTC
CDR3aa: CASSNSRGLSEQYF

j_gene: TRBJ2-7
v_gene: TRBV25-1
d_gene: -
len: 13
CDR3nt: TGTGCCAGCAGTGAAACTAGGACCTACGAGCAGTACTTC
CDR3aa: CASSETRTYEQYF

j_gene: TRBJ1-2
v_gene: TRBV11-1
d_gene: TRBD1
len: 15
CDR3nt: TGTGCCAGCAGCTTAGCTGGACAGGGGACCTATGGCTACACCTTC
CDR3aa: CASSLAGQGTYGYTF

j_gene: TRBJ2-7
v_gene: TRBV7-3
d_gene: -
len: 15
CDR3nt: TGTGCCAGCAGCTTATCGCCAGGGATAGGCTACGAGCAGTACTTC
CDR3aa: CASSLSPGIGYEQYF

j_gene: TRBJ1-2
v_gene: TRBV25-1
d_gene: -
len: 16
CDR3nt: TGTGCCAGCAGTGCCCCACGGGAGGCCGAAAGAGATGGCTACACCTTC
CDR3aa: CASSAPREAERDGYTF

j_gene: TRBJ2-2
v_gene: TRBV7-9
d_gene: -
len: 14
CDR3nt: TGTGCCAGCAGCCCGGTCGTGAACACCGGGGAGCTGTTTTTT
CDR3aa: CASSPVVNTGELFF

j_gene: TRBJ2-7
v_gene: TRBV30
d_gene: -
len: 13
CDR3nt: TGTGCCTGGCGACAGGCTGGTTCCTACGAGCAGTACTTC
CDR3aa: CAWRQAGSYEQYF

j_gene: TRBJ2-2
v_gene: TRBV30
d_gene: -
len: 12
CDR3nt: TGTGCCTGGAGCCGAGGCACCGGGGAGCTGTTTTTT
CDR3aa: CAWSRGTGELFF

j_gene: TRBJ2-1
v_gene: TRBV7-3
d_gene: -
len: 17
CDR3nt: TGTGCCAGCAGCTCGAGGACTTTCGGGGACTCCTACAATGAGCAGTTCTTC
CDR3aa: CASSSRTFGDSYNEQFF

j_gene: TRBJ2-1
v_gene: TRBV9
d_gene: TRBD2
len: 16
CDR3nt: TGTGCCAGCACGTATGGCGGGAGCTTAAATCCGAATGAGCAGTTCTTC
CDR3aa: CASTYGGSLNPNEQFF

j_gene: TRBJ1-6
v_gene: TRBV7-8
d_gene: -
len: 14
CDR3nt: TGTGCCAGCAGCTTAGCGCGGGGGGATTCACCCCTCCACTTT
CDR3aa: CASSLARGDSPLHF

j_gene: TRBJ1-2
v_gene: TRBV9
d_gene: TRBD1
len: 16
CDR3nt: TGTGCCAGCAGCCCCGGACAGGGTCCCCCGGCGACTGGCTACACCTTC
CDR3aa: CASSPGQGPPATGYTF

j_gene: TRBJ2-1
v_gene: TRBV29-1
d_gene: -
len: 13
CDR3nt: TGCAGCGTTGAAGAAATTCCCCGACGGGGTCTGTTCTTC
CDR3aa: CSVEEIPRRGLFF

j_gene: TRBJ2-7
v_gene: TRBV28
d_gene: -
len: 15
CDR3nt: TGTGCCAGCAGAGGGGGGGGAGGGGACTCCTACGAGCAGTACTTC
CDR3aa: CASRGGGGDSYEQYF

j_gene: TRBJ2-1
v_gene: TRBV11-3
d_gene: TRBD2
len: 18
CDR3nt: TGTGCCAGCAGCTTAATAATCTGGACTAGCGGAGGCGGGAATGAGCAGTTCTTC
CDR3aa: CASSLIIWTSGGGNEQFF

j_gene: TRBJ2-3
v_gene: TRBV2
d_gene: TRBD1
len: 15
CDR3nt: TGTGCCAGCAGTCACCGACAGGGCGGAACAGATACGCAGTATTTT
CDR3aa: CASSHRQGGTDTQYF

j_gene: TRBJ2-2
v_gene: TRBV7-2
d_gene: -
len: 15
CDR3nt: TGTGCCAGCAGGCCTCCTGGAATAACAGCCGGGGAGCTGTTTTTT
CDR3aa: CASRPPGITAGELFF

j_gene: TRBJ2-3
v_gene: TRBV30
d_gene: -
len: 14
CDR3nt: TGTGCCTGGAGTACGGGGAATTCGCCAGATACGCAGTATTTT
CDR3aa: CAWSTGNSPDTQYF

j_gene: TRBJ1-6
v_gene: TRBV25-1
d_gene: TRBD1
len: 16
CDR3nt: TGTGCCAGCAGTTTGCCTGGGACAGGGCGTAATTCACCCCTCCACTTT
CDR3aa: CASSLPGTGRNSPLHF

j_gene: TRBJ1-2
v_gene: TRBV11-3
d_gene: -
len: 20
CDR3nt: TGTGCCAGCAGCTTTGCGGGACGACTAAGAGGGGTGAAAGGGGACTATGGCTACACCTTC
CDR3aa: CASSFAGRLRGVKGDYGYTF